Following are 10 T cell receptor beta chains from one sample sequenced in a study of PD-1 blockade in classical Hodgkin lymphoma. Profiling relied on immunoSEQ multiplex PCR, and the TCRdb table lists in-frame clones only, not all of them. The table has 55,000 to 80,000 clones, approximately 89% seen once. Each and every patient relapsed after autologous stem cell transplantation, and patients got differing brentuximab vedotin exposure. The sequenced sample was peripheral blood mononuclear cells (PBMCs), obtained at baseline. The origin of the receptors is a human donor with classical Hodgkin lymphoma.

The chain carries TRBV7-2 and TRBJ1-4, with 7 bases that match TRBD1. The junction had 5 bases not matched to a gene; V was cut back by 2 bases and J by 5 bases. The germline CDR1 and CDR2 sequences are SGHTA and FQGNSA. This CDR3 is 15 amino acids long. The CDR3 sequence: CASSLLGQLNEKLFF. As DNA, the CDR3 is TGTGCCAGCAGCTTATTGGGACAGCTCAATGAAAAACTGTTTTTT. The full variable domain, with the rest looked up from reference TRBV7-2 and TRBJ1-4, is GAGVSQSPSNKVTEKGKDVELRCDPISGHTALYWYRQSLGQGLEFLIYFQGNSAPDKSGLPSDRFSAERTGGSVSTLTIQRTQQEDSAVYLCASSLLGQLNEKLFFGSGTQLSVL.

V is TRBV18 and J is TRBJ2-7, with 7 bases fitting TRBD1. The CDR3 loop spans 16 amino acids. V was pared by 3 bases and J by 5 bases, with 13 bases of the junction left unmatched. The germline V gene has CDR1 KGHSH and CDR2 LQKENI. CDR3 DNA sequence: TGTGCCAGCTCACCCCAGGGAAGACAGGGCAAGGACGAGCAGTACTTC. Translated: CASSPQGRQGKDEQYF.

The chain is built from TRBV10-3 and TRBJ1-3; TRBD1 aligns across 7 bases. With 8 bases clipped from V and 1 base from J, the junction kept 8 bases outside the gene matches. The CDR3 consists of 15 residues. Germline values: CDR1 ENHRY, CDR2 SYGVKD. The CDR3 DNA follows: TGTGCCATCTCAAGTCCAGGGGGTTCTGGAAACACCATATATTTT. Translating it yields CAISSPGGSGNTIYF.

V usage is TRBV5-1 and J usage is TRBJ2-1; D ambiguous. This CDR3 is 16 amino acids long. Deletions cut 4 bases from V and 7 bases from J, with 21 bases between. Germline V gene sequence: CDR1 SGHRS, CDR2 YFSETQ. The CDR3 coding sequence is TGCGCCAGCAGCGAATTCTCTCTGGTTTTGGATAATGAGCAGTTCTTC. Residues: CASSEFSLVLDNEQFF.

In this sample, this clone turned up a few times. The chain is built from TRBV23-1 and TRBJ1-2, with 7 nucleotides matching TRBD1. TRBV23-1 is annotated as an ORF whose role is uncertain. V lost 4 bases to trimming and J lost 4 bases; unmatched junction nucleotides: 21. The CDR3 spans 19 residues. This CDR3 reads CASSPGASHRLGQPYGYTF. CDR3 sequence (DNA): TGCGCCAGCAGTCCTGGGGCCTCCCACAGACTGGGACAGCCCTATGGCTACACCTTC.

The CDR3: CASSSLMGQLAKNIQYF. The CDR3 bases are TGTGCCAGCAGCTCCCTGATGGGGCAACTAGCCAAAAACATTCAGTACTTC. This sequence joins TRBV5-6 and TRBJ2-4; D perhaps matches TRBD1 (5 bases). Deletions cut 3 bases from V and 0 bases from J, with 16 bases between. This CDR3 region has 17 residues. Germline CDR1 is SGHDT and CDR2 is YYEEEE.

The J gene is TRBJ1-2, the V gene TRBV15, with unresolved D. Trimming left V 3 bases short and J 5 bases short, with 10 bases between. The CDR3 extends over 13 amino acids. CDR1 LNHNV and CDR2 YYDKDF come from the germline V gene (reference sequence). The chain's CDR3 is CATSRTGLYGYTF. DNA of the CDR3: TGTGCCACCAGCAGGACCGGACTATATGGCTACACCTTC.

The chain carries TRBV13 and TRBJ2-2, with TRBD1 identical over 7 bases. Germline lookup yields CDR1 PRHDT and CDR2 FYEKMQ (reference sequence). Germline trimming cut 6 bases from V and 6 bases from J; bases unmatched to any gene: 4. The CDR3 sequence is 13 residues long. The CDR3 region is CASSDRGPGELFF. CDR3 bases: TGTGCCAGCAGTGATAGGGGGCCCGGGGAGCTGTTTTTT.

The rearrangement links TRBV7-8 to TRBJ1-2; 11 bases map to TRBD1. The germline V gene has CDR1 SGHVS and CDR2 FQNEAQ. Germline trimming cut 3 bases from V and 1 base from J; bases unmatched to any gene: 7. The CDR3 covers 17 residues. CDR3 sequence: CASSFAGTGGYNYGYTF. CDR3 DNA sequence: TGTGCCAGCAGCTTCGCCGGGACAGGGGGTTATAACTATGGCTACACCTTC.

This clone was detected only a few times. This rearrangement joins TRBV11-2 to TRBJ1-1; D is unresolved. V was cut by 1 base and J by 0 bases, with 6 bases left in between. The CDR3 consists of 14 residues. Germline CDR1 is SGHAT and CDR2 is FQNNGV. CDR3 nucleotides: TGTGCCAGCAGCTTAGGCACAGTGAACACTGAAGCTTTCTTT. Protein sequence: CASSLGTVNTEAFF.